These 20 T cell receptor beta chains were sequenced from one sample in a study of T cells in Graves' hyperthyroidism and ophthalmopathy. RNA transcripts served as the template for amplifying TCR beta CDR3 regions. HTBI primers were employed in a first-round RT-PCR of the TCR CDR3. TCRdb analysed the multiplex PCR reads with MiXCR anew, one entry per CDR3 protein. This repertoire shows under 500,000 distinct CDR3 sequences, 11% to 15% found once; its top ten account for 25% to 30%. Material: blood. The receptors come from a man in his fifties with Graves' ophthalmopathy.

This clonotype has at least ten counts. The V and J genes are TRBV6-1 and TRBJ1-5; the match to TRBD1 covers 8 bases. V dropped 6 bases and J dropped 7; count of bases not matched to a gene: 11. This CDR3 spans 15 amino acids. Germline CDR1 and CDR2: MNHNS and SASEGT. CDR3 region: CASREDRAANQPQHF. The CDR3 coding sequence is TGTGCCAGCAGAGAGGACAGGGCAGCCAACCAGCCCCAGCATTTT.

This clonotype was recorded many times. This chain joins TRBV5-4 and TRBJ2-7; 7 nucleotides agree with TRBD1. The CDR3 totals 14 residues. Germline V gene data show CDR1 as SGHNT and CDR2 as YYREEE (reference sequence). V lost 4 bases, J lost 2 bases, and 6 bases stayed unmatched. CDR3: CASSNRDSTYEQYF. CDR3 nucleotide sequence: TGTGCCAGCAGCAACCGGGACAGCACCTACGAGCAGTACTTC.

V is TRBV12-3 or TRBV12-4 and J is TRBJ1-4; a possible D gene is TRBD1 (5 bases). Trimming removed 6 bases from V and 8 bases from J, with 13 bases in between. The CDR3 contains 13 residues. In DNA form, the CDR3 reads TGTGCCAGCAGAACCGGGACCTTGGAAAAACTGTTTTTT. Protein sequence: CASRTGTLEKLFF.

This clonotype was seen at least ten times. The V call is TRBV12-3 or TRBV12-4, the J call TRBJ1-5; 9 positions agree with TRBD1. This CDR3 has 14 residues. Trimming cost V 8 bases and J 4 bases; bases outside gene matches: 6. The CDR3 spells CASAHRGLNQPQHF. CDR3 coding DNA: TGTGCCAGCGCCCACAGGGGGCTGAATCAGCCCCAGCATTTT.

This clonotype has ten or more counts. The chain employs TRBV30 and TRBJ2-5, with D tentatively TRBD1 (5 bases). CDR1 and CDR2 from the germline V gene are GTSNPN and SVGIG (reference sequence). This CDR3 is built from 12 residues. The V end lost 2 bases, the J end lost 5 bases, and 9 bases lay between the germline ends. CDR3 loop: CAWSKGLETQYF. DNA of the CDR3: TGTGCCTGGAGTAAGGGGTTGGAGACCCAGTACTTC.

In this sample, this clonotype turned up many times. The V call is TRBV7-3, the J call TRBJ1-1; no clear D. V was pared by 3 bases and J by 7 bases, with 9 bases between. This CDR3 region has 12 residues. Germline CDR1 SGHTA, CDR2 FQGTGA. The CDR3 loop reads CASSFGGSEAFF. Written as DNA, the CDR3 is TGTGCCAGCAGCTTTGGAGGGAGTGAAGCTTTCTTT.

The table lists this clonotype with many counts. V and J are TRBV2 and TRBJ2-1, with 9 bases identical to TRBD2. With 6 bases clipped from V and 5 bases from J, the junction kept 8 bases outside the gene matches. The CDR3 contains 15 residues. Germline assignment: CDR1 SNHLY and CDR2 FYNNEI. The CDR3 bases are TGTGCCAGCAGGCGGGGGCGGACTAGCGACAATGAGCAGTTCTTC. Translated: CASRRGRTSDNEQFF.

This clonotype was seen only once. The chain has TRBV29-1 and TRBJ1-1; TRBD1 might be the D (5 bases). The germline CDR1 and CDR2 sequences are SQVTM and ANQGSEA. The CDR3 has 13 amino acids. Trimming cost V 6 bases and J 3 bases, with 14 bases left between them. The CDR3 region has the DNA TGCAGCGTCCGCTCGGGGGGGGACACTGAAGCTTTCTTT. It is translated as CSVRSGGDTEAFF. Using reference TRBV29-1 and TRBJ1-1 for the parts outside the CDR3, the full variable domain is SAVISQKPSRDICQRGTSLTIQCQVDSQVTMMFWYRQQPGQSLTLIATANQGSEATYESGFVIDKFPISRPNLTFSTLTVSNMSPEDSSIYLCSVRSGGDTEAFFGQGTRLTVV.

J is TRBJ1-5 and V is TRBV19, with 7 bases lining up with TRBD1. Trimming cost V 2 bases and J 5 bases; bases outside gene matches: 9. CDR3 length: 16 amino acids. Germline loops: CDR1 LNHDA, CDR2 SQIVND (reference sequence). The CDR3 DNA follows: TGTGCCAGTAGTATACTGGAAGGGGGCCGCCATCAGCCCCAGCATTTT. The encoded protein is CASSILEGGRHQPQHF.

This clonotype was counted ten times or more. V is TRBV18 and J is TRBJ2-5; 9 bases line up with TRBD1. Germline V gives CDR1 KGHSH, CDR2 LQKENI. This CDR3 contains 15 residues. With 3 bases clipped from V and 7 bases from J, the junction kept 9 bases outside the gene matches. CDR3 sequence (DNA): TGTGCCAGCTCACCCGGACAGGGGCCGGGGGTGACCCAGTACTTC. Residues: CASSPGQGPGVTQYF.

The chain employs TRBV19 and TRBJ2-7; TRBD1 aligns across 9 bases. The CDR3 consists of 16 residues. J gave up 3 bases and V 5 bases, and 11 bases lay outside the gene matches. Germline-derived CDR1 and CDR2 are LNHDA and SQIVND (reference sequence). The CDR3 nucleotides are TGTGCCAGTAGTGGATCGGGACAGGGATCGGGCTACGAGCAGTACTTC. This sequence encodes CASSGSGQGSGYEQYF.

This clonotype was detected ten times or more. The V gene is TRBV20-1, the J gene TRBJ2-7; D remains ambiguous. Germline V gene sequence: CDR1 DFQATT, CDR2 SNEGSKA (reference sequence). V lost 5 bases and J 2 bases, leaving 13 bases between the germline ends. The length of the CDR3 is 13 residues. The CDR3 nucleotides are TGCAGTGCTCGACTCGAAAGTCCCTACGAGCAGTACTTC. As protein: CSARLESPYEQYF.

In the case of this clonotype: This may arise from a read error, as a much more abundant clone is one base away. This chain links TRBV7-2 with TRBJ2-7; 8 bases are a match to TRBD1. The CDR3 loop spans 15 amino acids. V gave up 1 base and J gave up 0 bases; unmatched junction bases: 2. The germline V gene has CDR1 SGHTA and CDR2 FQGNSA. The CDR3 protein is CASSLGTGISYEQYF. In DNA form, the CDR3 reads TGTGCCAGCAGCTTAGGGACAGGGATCTCCTACGAGCAGTACTTC.

In this sample, this clonotype turned up a few times. The J gene is TRBJ2-2, the V gene TRBV19; 7 bases are a match to TRBD1. CDR3 length equals 17 residues. J lost 0 bases, V lost 4 bases, and 8 bases had no gene match. Looked up from germline, CDR1 is LNHDA and CDR2 is SQIVND (reference sequence). Written as DNA, the CDR3 is TGTGCCAGTAGTACCCAACAGGGGACCACGAACACCGGGGAGCTGTTTTTT. Protein sequence: CASSTQQGTTNTGELFF.

This clonotype has at least ten counts. J is TRBJ2-7 and V is TRBV3-1; 11 positions match TRBD2. The CDR3 is made up of 15 amino acids. Germline V gives CDR1 LGHDT, CDR2 YNNKEL (reference sequence). V was clipped by 1 base and J by 6 bases; unmatched bases: 5. Here the CDR3 reads CASSQGLAGNFEQYF. The CDR3 DNA follows: TGTGCCAGCAGCCAAGGACTAGCGGGAAATTTCGAGCAGTACTTC.

With respect to this clonotype: One base away lies a much larger clone, so this may be a sequencing read error. The J gene is TRBJ2-1, the V gene TRBV24-1, with 8 bases fitting TRBD2. CDR3 length: 16 residues. J lost 3 bases, V lost 7 bases, and 10 bases had no gene match. Germline values: CDR1 KGHDR, CDR2 SFDVKD. CDR3 coding DNA: TGTGCCACCAGAGACGGCACTAGCGGAGGCTACAATGAGCAGTTCTTC. Encoded protein: CATRDGTSGGYNEQFF.

This clonotype has at least ten counts. For the CDR3, the DNA is TGCAGTGCTATCCGTACAGATACGCAGTATTTT. It codes for CSAIRTDTQYF. The rearrangement links TRBV20-1 to TRBJ2-3; D is unresolved. The CDR3 sequence is 11 residues long. The germline V gene encodes CDR1 DFQATT and CDR2 SNEGSKA (reference sequence). Trimming took 4 bases from V and 3 from J, leaving 5 bases between them.

This clonotype showed up many times. The chain carries TRBV11-2 and TRBJ1-3, with D maybe TRBD1 (5 bases). Germline CDR1 and CDR2: SGHAT and FQNNGV. Trimming pared 5 bases from V and 0 bases from J, leaving 8 bases between. This CDR3 comprises 14 residues. The CDR3 DNA sequence: TGTGCCAGCAGCCGGGACCTCTCTGGAAACACCATATATTTT. Translated: CASSRDLSGNTIYF.

This clonotype came up a few times. The chain is built from TRBV6-1 and TRBJ2-1, with 7 positions matching TRBD2. Trimming cost V 6 bases and J 3 bases; bases outside gene matches: 11. There are 16 residues in the CDR3. The V gene's germline CDR1 is MNHNS and CDR2 SASEGT. CDR3 sequence (DNA): TGTGCCAGCAGCGTCTGGGGGGAGGGCCTCTACAATGAGCAGTTCTTC. It is translated as CASSVWGEGLYNEQFF.

Of note for this clonotype: This may be a read error: a much more frequent sequence differs by one nucleotide. The chain recombines TRBV27 with TRBJ2-2; TRBD1 agrees at 9 bases. CDR1 and CDR2 from the germline V gene are MNHEY and SMNVEV (reference sequence). This CDR3 contains 15 residues. J lost 0 bases, V lost 8 bases, and 4 bases had no gene match. DNA of the CDR3: TGTGCCAGCGGACAGGGGACTACGAACACCGGGGAGCTGTTTTTT. Amino acids: CASGQGTTNTGELFF.